This T cell receptor beta chain was sequenced for a study of cytomegalovirus exposure and HLA in healthy donors. Across the study: A preliminary data release comprised tens of millions of unique TCRs obtained from HLA-typed donors.

Researchers ran the PCR with 60 Vbeta and 13 Jbeta primers. Data came from immunoSEQ multiplex PCR; TCRdb stores just in-frame clones and leaves some out. The sample has roughly 97,000 clones; about four fifths are singletons. Per the germline V gene, CDR1 is SGHNT and CDR2 is YENEEA. There are 14 residues in the CDR3. V was trimmed by 2 bases and J by 6 bases, leaving 12 bases between them. The chain is built from TRBV11-3 and TRBJ2-3, with D tentatively TRBD2 (6 bases). Sequenced material: PBMCs. This TCR came from a man in his forties in good health and CMV-seropositive. The CDR3 DNA sequence: TGTGCCAGCAGCTTACCCCAGGAGGGGGATACGCAGTATTTT. It is translated as CASSLPQEGDTQYF.